This TCR beta chain was sequenced in a study of Ad26.COV2.S vaccination and SARS-CoV-2 variants. Study overall: Ad26.COV2.S, an intramuscular injection, was given once or twice 56 days apart.

Generated by immunoSEQ multiplex PCR, the TCRdb table keeps only in-frame clones and is missing some. The sample carries 350,000 to 450,000 clones, 92% recorded once. A word on this clone: Its antigen is not known.

Noted treatment: over 15 received Ad26.COV2.S at low or high dose, single or two shots; roughly five received placebo; per-sample allocation not given. Following the first vaccine or placebo injection, samples were taken on day 63. Boston supplied an adult donor aged 18-55 years. Study-wide points: Substantial response breadth was reportedly seen for spike-specific CD8+ and CD4+ T cells after vaccination.

In germline, CDR1 is MNHEY, CDR2 SVGEGT. The V end was cut by 5 bases, the J end by 1 base, with 20 bases between. The CDR3 is made up of 17 amino acids. The sample here was peripheral blood, taken in a trial of Ad26.COV2.S vaccine versus placebo. The TCR comes from a person between 18 and 60 years old who received the Ad26.COV2.S COVID-19 vaccine or a placebo. This chain connects TRBV6-2 or TRBV6-3 to TRBJ1-2; possibly TRBD1 for D (5 bases). As DNA, the CDR3 is TGTGCCAGCAGTCCACCCCGCGCAGGGATCAGTAACTATGGCTACACCTTC. Translating it yields CASSPPRAGISNYGYTF.